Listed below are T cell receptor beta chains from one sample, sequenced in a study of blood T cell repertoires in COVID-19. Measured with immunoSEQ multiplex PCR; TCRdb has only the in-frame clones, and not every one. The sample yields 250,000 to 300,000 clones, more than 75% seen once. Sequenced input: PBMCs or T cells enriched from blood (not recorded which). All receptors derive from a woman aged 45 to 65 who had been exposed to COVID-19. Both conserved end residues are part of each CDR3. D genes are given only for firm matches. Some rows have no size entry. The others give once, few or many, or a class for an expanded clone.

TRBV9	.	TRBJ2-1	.	TGTGCCAGCAGCGTAGCTGGAGATACCCTCAGCTACAATGAGCAGTTCTTC	CASSVAGDTLSYNEQFF
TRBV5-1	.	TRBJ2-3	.	TGCGCCAGCAGCTTGGTGGGGCGGGATCCCACAGATACGCAGTATTTT	CASSLVGRDPTDTQYF
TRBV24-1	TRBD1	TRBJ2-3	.	TGTGCCACCAGTGATTGGGGGACAGGGGCAGGAGATACGCAGTATTTT	CATSDWGTGAGDTQYF
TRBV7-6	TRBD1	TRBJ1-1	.	TGTGCCAGCAGCTTTACGACAGGGGCCTCCACTGAAGCTTTCTTT	CASSFTTGASTEAFF
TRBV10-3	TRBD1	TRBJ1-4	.	TGTGCCATCAGCAACCGGGACAGGAATGAAAAACTGTTTTTT	CAISNRDRNEKLFF
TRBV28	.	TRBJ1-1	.	TGTGCCAGCAGTTTACTCTCAACAGGGAACACTGAAGCTTTCTTT	CASSLLSTGNTEAFF
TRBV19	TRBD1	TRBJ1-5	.	TGTGCCAGTAGTACGACAGGGTTGCATCAGCCCCAGCATTTT	CASSTTGLHQPQHF
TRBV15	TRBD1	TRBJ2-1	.	TGTGCCACCAGCAGCTCAGGGAGACAGGGGCCAAGGACCCTCAATGAGCAGTTCTTC	CATSSSGRQGPRTLNEQFF
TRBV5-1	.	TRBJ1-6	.	TGCGCCAGCAGCTTGGCCACTTCGAGCTCCTATAATTCACCCCTCCACTTT	CASSLATSSSYNSPLHF
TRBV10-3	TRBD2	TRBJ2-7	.	TGTGCCATCAGTGAGCCGAAAGGACTAGCGGGGAGCTACGAGCAGTACTTC	CAISEPKGLAGSYEQYF
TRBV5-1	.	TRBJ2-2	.	TGCGCCAGCAGCGGTACAGGGGCGCGGGGGGCCGGGGAGCTGTTTTTT	CASSGTGARGAGELFF
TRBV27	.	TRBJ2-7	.	TGTGCCAGCAGTCCAGTTACGGACAGTCTGCCCTACGAGCAGTACTTC	CASSPVTDSLPYEQYF
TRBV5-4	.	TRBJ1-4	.	TGTGCCAGCAGCTCCGGCGGGGGAAGCACTAATGAAAAACTGTTTTTT	CASSSGGGSTNEKLFF
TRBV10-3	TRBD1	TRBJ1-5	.	TGTGCCATCAGCTCCGGGACAGGGGAAATTCATTTT	CAISSGTGEIHF
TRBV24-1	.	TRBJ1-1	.	TGTGCCACCAGTGATGGAACAGGGTGGGCTTTCTTT	CATSDGTGWAFF
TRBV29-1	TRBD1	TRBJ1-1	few	TGCAGCGTTGCCAGGGGGCAAAACACTGAAGCTTTCTTT	CSVARGQNTEAFF
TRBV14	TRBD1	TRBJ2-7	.	TGTGCCAGCAGCTCGGTGGCAGGGGGCGTCTACGAGCAGTACTTC	CASSSVAGGVYEQYF
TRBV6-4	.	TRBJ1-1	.	TGTGCCAGCAGTGTAGACATGAACACTGAAGCTTTCTTT	CASSVDMNTEAFF
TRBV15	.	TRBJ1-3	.	TGTGCCACCAGCAGAGAACCCTCTCATACTCCGGGAAACACCATATATTTT	CATSREPSHTPGNTIYF
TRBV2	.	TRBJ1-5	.	TGTGCCAGCAGTACCCGGGGGATAAGGAATCAGCCCCAGCATTTT	CASSTRGIRNQPQHF
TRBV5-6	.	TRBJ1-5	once	TGTGCCAGCAGCTTGTGGGGACTTGGCGGGAGCAATCAGCCCCAGCATTTT	CASSLWGLGGSNQPQHF
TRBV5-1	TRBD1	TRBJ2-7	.	TGCGCCAGCAGCACGACAGGGGGCAACTACGAGCAGTACTTC	CASSTTGGNYEQYF
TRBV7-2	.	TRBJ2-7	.	TGTGCCAGCAGCTTAGCGAGGGCAGGGGGGTTGGCCGAGCAGTACTTC	CASSLARAGGLAEQYF
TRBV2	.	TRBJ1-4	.	TGTGCCAGCAAAGGGGGGAGGGGAAGTGGCGAAAAACTGTTTTTT	CASKGGRGSGEKLFF
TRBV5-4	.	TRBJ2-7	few	TGTGCCAGCAGCCTCGAGCGAGAGCAGTACTTC	CASSLEREQYF
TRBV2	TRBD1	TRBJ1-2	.	TGTGCCAGCAGTGTGGGGACAGGGGGCGACTATGGCTACACCTTC	CASSVGTGGDYGYTF
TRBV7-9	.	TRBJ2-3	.	TGTGCCAGCAGCTTAACGCAGGGCAGGGATACGCAGTATTTT	CASSLTQGRDTQYF
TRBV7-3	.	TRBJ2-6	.	TGTGCCAGCAGCGCAAGTCGACAGTTCTCTGGGGCCAACGTCCTGACTTTC	CASSASRQFSGANVLTF
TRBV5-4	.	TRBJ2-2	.	TGTGCCAGCAGCCGTGAGCTCGCGAACACCGGGGAGCTGTTTTTT	CASSRELANTGELFF
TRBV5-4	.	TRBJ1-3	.	TGTGCCAGCAGTCCGGGACTCAGGGACTCTGGAAACACCATATATTTT	CASSPGLRDSGNTIYF
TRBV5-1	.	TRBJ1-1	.	TGCGCCAGCAGCTTGGAGCCGCCTAGAGGGACTGAAGCTTTCTTT	CASSLEPPRGTEAFF
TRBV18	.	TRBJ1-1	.	TGTGCCAGCTCACGAAAGGAGGGATGGAGCACTGAAGCTTTCTTT	CASSRKEGWSTEAFF
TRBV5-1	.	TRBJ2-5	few	TGCGCCAGCAAGGAGGAAAGGGTAGAGACCCAGTACTTC	CASKEERVETQYF
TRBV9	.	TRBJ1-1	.	TGTGCCAGCAGCGTAGCCCCCTCGAGTCCCGTCACTGAAGCTTTCTTT	CASSVAPSSPVTEAFF
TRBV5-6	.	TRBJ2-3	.	TGTGCCAGCAGCTTGGTGGAGGGCCCTTGGGATACGCAGTATTTT	CASSLVEGPWDTQYF
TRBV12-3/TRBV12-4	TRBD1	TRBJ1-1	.	TGTGCCAGCAGTACAGGGGTCTTGGCTGAAGCTTTCTTT	CASSTGVLAEAFF
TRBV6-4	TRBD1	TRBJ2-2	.	TGTGCCAGCAGTGAAGCACAGGGGCCCGGGGAGCTGTTTTTT	CASSEAQGPGELFF
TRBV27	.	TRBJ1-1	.	TGTGCCAGCAGTTACTACAGGGACACTGAAGCTTTCTTT	CASSYYRDTEAFF
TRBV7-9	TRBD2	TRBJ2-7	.	TGTGCCAGCAGCGGTAGCGGGGGGGTCCCCTACGAGCAGTACTTC	CASSGSGGVPYEQYF
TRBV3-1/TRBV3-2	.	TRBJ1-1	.	TGTGCCAGCAGCCTCGAGACACCGAACACTGAAGCTTTCTTT	CASSLETPNTEAFF
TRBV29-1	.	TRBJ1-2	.	TGCAGCGTTGAAGCGTATCCCCCCTATGGCTACACCTTC	CSVEAYPPYGYTF
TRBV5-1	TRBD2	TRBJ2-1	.	TGCGCCAGCAGCTTGCTGGACACGGGGGGTGAGCAGTTCTTC	CASSLLDTGGEQFF
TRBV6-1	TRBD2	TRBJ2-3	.	TGTGCCAGCAGTGAGATCTTCCTAGCGGGGGCTTACACAGATACGCAGTATTTT	CASSEIFLAGAYTDTQYF
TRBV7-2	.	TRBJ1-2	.	TGTGCCAGCAGCCGAGGAGGGTCAGTTGGCTACACCTTC	CASSRGGSVGYTF
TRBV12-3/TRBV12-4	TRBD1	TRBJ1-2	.	TGTGCCAGCAGTTCGGGACAGGAGGTGGGCTACACCTTC	CASSSGQEVGYTF
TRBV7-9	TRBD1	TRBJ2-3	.	TGTGCCAGCAGCCGGGACAGGGGATCGGATACGCAGTATTTT	CASSRDRGSDTQYF
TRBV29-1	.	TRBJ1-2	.	TGCAGCGTTACCGGTGCCTATGGCTACACCTTC	CSVTGAYGYTF
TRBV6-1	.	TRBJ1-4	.	TGTGCCAGCAGTGAGACCGGGAGTCCTTATGAAAAACTGTTTTTT	CASSETGSPYEKLFF
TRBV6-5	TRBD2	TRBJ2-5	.	TGTGCCAGCAGCCCCGGGGGGAACCAAGAGACCCAGTACTTC	CASSPGGNQETQYF
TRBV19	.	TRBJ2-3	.	TGTGCCAGTAGTATAGGGCTCTCCAACACAGATACGCAGTATTTT	CASSIGLSNTDTQYF
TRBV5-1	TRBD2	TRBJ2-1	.	TGCGCCAGCAGCCTAGTTAGCGGGGGGCTGAACAATGAGCAGTTCTTC	CASSLVSGGLNNEQFF
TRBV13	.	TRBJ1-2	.	TGTGCCAGCAGCCTACAGGCGGCAGCCCACTATGGCTACACCTTC	CASSLQAAAHYGYTF
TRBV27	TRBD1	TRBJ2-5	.	TGTGCCAGCTCTAGAAAGACAGGGGGCGGATGGGAGACCCAGTACTTC	CASSRKTGGGWETQYF
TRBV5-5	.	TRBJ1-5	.	TGTGCCAGCAGCTTGGCCATGAGCGCCAATCAGCCCCAGCATTTT	CASSLAMSANQPQHF